This entry is about one T cell receptor beta chain. Its target is unknown. The sample belongs to a study of cytomegalovirus exposure and HLA in healthy donors. Findings of the study overall: Rare sequences made up most TCRs, while some public TCRs were found in many donors. Cytomegalovirus association was listed for around 170 TCR beta chains. Solely CMV serostatus was available to characterize immune exposure.

Researchers ran the PCR with 60 Vbeta and 13 Jbeta primers. Only in-frame clones appear in the TCRdb table, and some are missing; sequencing was by immunoSEQ multiplex PCR. The data contain around 140,000 clones, about 9.1% of them seen just once; the ten biggest clones take up over 6.5%. This sequence originates from a woman in her thirties or forties in good health and CMV-seropositive. Sequenced sample: PBMCs.

The DNA of the CDR3 is TGCGCCAGCAGCTTGGCAGGGTACGGAAACACCATATATTTT. Translation gives CASSLAGYGNTIYF. The V call is TRBV5-1, the J call TRBJ1-3, with D possibly TRBD1 on 5 matching bases. CDR1 is SGHRS, CDR2 YFSETQ, per germline. The CDR3 spans 14 residues. Between the trimmed V and J ends, which lost 0 bases and 4 bases, there was a span of 8 bases. Together with reference TRBV5-1 and TRBJ1-3, the CDR3 gives the full variable domain: KAGVTQTPRYLIKTRGQQVTLSCSPISGHRSVSWYQQTPGQGLQFLFEYFSETQRNKGNFPGRFSGRQFSNSRSEMNVSTLELGDSALYLCASSLAGYGNTIYFGEGSWLTVV.